This T cell receptor (beta chain) appears in the sequencing data of a study of OX40 agonist ivuxolimab in advanced cancers. Overall study findings and caveats: What antigens the expanded peripheral T cells recognized was never established.

Here immunoSEQ multiplex PCR was the method, and the copy in TCRdb shows in-frame clones only, minus some. The sample has around 30,000 clones; 70% to 90% are singletons. This CDR3 is 14 amino acids long. V was shortened by 0 bases and J by 4 bases, with 6 bases between the two germline ends. CDR1 is MGHRA, CDR2 YSYEKL, per germline. A note on this clone: Its cognate antigen is unknown.

The chain employs TRBV4-1 and TRBJ1-4; D is ambiguous. The receptor's source is an adult with an advanced solid tumor such as melanoma, head and neck, liver or kidney cancer. The sample in question was CD4+ or CD8+ T cells sorted from blood, obtained in a trial of the OX40 agonist ivuxolimab. CDR3 loop: CASSQDNSNEKLFF. The CDR3 coding sequence is TGCGCCAGCAGCCAAGATAACAGTAATGAAAAACTGTTTTTT.